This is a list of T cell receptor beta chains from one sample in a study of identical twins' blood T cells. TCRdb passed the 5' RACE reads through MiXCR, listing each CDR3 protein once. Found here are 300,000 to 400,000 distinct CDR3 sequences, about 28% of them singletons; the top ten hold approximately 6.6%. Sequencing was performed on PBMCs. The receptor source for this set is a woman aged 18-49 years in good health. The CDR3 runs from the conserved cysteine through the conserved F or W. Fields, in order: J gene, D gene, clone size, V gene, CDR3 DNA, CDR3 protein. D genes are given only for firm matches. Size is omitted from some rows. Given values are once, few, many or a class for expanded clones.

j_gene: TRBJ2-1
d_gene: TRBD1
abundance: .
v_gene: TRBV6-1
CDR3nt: TGTGCCAGCAGTGACGACAGGGAGTTCTTC
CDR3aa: CASSDDREFF

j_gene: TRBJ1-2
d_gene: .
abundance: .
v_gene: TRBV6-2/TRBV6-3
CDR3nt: TGTGCCAGCAGTTTGAGGAACAGGTACTATGGCTACACCTTC
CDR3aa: CASSLRNRYYGYTF

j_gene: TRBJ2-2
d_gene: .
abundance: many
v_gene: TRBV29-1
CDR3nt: TGCAGCGCGGGATATACCGGGGAGCTGTTTTTT
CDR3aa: CSAGYTGELFF

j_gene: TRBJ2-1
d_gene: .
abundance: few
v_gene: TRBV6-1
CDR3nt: TGTGCCAGCAGTCTACCCAGGCAGCAGTTCTTC
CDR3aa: CASSLPRQQFF

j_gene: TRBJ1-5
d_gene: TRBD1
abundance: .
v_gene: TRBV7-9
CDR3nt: TGTGCCAGCAGCCCAACAGGGGCCAATCAGCCCCAGCATTTT
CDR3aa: CASSPTGANQPQHF

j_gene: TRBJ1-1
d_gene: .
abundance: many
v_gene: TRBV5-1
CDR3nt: TGCGCCAGCAGCTTCGGTGGTCTGAACACTGAAGCTTTCTTT
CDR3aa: CASSFGGLNTEAFF

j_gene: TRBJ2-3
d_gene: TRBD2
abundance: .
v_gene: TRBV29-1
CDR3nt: TGCAGCGTCGGACTTGAGACTAGCGGGAGGGTGGATACGCAGTATTTT
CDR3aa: CSVGLETSGRVDTQYF

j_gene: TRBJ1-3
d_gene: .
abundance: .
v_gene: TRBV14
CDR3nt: TGTGCCAGCAGCCCAGTAAAGTTCTCTGGAAACACCATATATTTT
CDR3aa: CASSPVKFSGNTIYF

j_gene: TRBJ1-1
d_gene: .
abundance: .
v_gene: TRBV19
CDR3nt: TGTGCCAGTAGTATTGGGAGCGGCGGTCACACTGAAGCTTTCTTT
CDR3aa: CASSIGSGGHTEAFF

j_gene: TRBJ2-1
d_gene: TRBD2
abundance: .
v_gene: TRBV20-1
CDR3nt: TGCAGTGCTAGACGGAGCTCTAGCGGGAGGGGGGGTGAGCAGTTCTTC
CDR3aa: CSARRSSSGRGGEQFF

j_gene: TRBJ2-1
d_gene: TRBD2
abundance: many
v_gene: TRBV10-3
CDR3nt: TGTGCCATCAGTGATTCGACTAGCGGGAGATGGGATGAGCAGTTCTTC
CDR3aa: CAISDSTSGRWDEQFF

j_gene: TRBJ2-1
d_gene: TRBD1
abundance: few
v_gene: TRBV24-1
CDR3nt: TGTGCCACCAGTGATTTGCGGGACAGCTACAATGAGCAGTTCTTC
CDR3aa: CATSDLRDSYNEQFF

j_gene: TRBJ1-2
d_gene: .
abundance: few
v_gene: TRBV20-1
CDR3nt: TGCAGTGCCGCCCCCGGGACATTCCCTGAGGGCTACACCTTC
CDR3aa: CSAAPGTFPEGYTF

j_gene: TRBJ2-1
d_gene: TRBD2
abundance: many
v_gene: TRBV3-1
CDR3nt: TGTGCCAGCAGCCTTGGACTAGCGAGTGAAGATGAGCAGTTCTTC
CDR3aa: CASSLGLASEDEQFF

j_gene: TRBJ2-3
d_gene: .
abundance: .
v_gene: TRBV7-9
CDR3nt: TGTGCCAGCAGAAAGGACGGAAGCACAGATACGCAGTATTTT
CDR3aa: CASRKDGSTDTQYF

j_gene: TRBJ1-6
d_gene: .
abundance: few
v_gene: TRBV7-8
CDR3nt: TGTGCCAGCAGCCCCATCGCGGGGAATTCACCCCTCCACTTT
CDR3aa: CASSPIAGNSPLHF

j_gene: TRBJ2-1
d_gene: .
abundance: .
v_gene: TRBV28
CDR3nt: TGTGCCAGCAGCCCCGGGGGACTCCAGTACAATGAGCAGTTCTTC
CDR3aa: CASSPGGLQYNEQFF

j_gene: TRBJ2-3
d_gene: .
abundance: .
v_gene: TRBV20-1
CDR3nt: TGCAGTGCTAGAGATTGGACTACGAAAGATACGCAGTATTTT
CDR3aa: CSARDWTTKDTQYF

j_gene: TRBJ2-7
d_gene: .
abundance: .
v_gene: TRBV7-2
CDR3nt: TGTGCCAGCAGCATATTACCGGCAGGGCCTCTATATGAGCAGTACTTC
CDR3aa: CASSILPAGPLYEQYF

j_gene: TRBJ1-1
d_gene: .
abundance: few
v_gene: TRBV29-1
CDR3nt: TGCAGCTCTCGGGACCCCTCCAACACTGAAGCTTTCTTT
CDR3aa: CSSRDPSNTEAFF

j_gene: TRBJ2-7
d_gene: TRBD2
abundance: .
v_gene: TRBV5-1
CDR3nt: TGCGCCAGCAGCCACGGGACTAGCGGTCTCAACGAGCAGTACTTC
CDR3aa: CASSHGTSGLNEQYF

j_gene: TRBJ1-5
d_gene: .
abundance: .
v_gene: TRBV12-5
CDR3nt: TGTGCTAGTGGTTTGATGGGTAGCCACCCCCCCCATTTT
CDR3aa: CASGLMGSHPPHF

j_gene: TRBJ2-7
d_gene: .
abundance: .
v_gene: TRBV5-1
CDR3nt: TGCGCCAGCAGCGAGGGACATCCTCGTACCGAGCAGTACTTC
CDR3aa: CASSEGHPRTEQYF

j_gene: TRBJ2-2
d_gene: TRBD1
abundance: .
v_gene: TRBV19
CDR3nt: TGTGCCAGTAGTTTCCGGGACAGGGAGACCGGGGAGCTGTTTTTT
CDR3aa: CASSFRDRETGELFF

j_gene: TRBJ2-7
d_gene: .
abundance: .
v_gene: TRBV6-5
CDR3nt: TGTGCCAGCAGTCCCGGGACATACGAGCAGTACTTC
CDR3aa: CASSPGTYEQYF

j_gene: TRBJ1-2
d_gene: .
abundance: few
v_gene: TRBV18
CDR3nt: TGTGCCAGCTCACCAGTGGATGGCTACACCTTC
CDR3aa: CASSPVDGYTF

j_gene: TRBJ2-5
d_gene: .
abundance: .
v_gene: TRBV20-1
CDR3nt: TGCAGTGCTAGTTCCAGAAGGGAGACCCAGTACTTC
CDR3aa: CSASSRRETQYF

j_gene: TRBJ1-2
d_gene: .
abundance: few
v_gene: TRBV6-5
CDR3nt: TGTGCCAGCACGGGCACCACTGGCTATGGCTACACCTTC
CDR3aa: CASTGTTGYGYTF

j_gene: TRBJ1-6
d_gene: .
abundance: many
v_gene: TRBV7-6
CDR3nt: TGTGCCAGCAGCTTGACAGGTGTAGAGGGATCACCCCTCCACTTT
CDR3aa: CASSLTGVEGSPLHF

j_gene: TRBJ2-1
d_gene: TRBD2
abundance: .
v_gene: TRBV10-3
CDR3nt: TGTGCCTACGGGACTAGCGGCAACAATGAGCAGTTCTTC
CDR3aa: CAYGTSGNNEQFF

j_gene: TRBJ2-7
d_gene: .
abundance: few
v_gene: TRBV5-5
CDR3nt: TGTGCCAGCAGCTTGGGACAGATGACCTACGAGCAGTACTTC
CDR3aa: CASSLGQMTYEQYF

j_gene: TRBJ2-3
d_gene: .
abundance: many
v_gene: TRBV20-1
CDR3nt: TGCAGTGCTAGTCTCCTCACAGATACGCAGTATTTT
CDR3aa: CSASLLTDTQYF

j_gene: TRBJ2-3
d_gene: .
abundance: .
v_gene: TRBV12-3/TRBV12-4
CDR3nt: TGTGCCAGCACTCCTGGGGAGTTCACAGATACGCAGTATTTT
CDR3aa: CASTPGEFTDTQYF

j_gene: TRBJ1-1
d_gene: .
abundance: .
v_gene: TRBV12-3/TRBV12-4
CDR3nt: TGTGCCAGCAGTTTCCGGGACGGGGTCACTGAAGCTTTCTTT
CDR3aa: CASSFRDGVTEAFF

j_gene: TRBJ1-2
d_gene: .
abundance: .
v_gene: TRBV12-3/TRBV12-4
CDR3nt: TGTGCCAGCAGTTTAAGGGGAGGTATCTATGGCTACACCTTC
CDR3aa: CASSLRGGIYGYTF

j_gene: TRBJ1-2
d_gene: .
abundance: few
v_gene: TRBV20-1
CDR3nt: TGCAGTGCTAGCAGCTTCCGGGCTAACTATGGCTACACCTTC
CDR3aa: CSASSFRANYGYTF

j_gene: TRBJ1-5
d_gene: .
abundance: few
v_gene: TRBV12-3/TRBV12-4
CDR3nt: TGTGCCAGCGGGAACCAGGGTTTACAGCCCCAGCATTTT
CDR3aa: CASGNQGLQPQHF

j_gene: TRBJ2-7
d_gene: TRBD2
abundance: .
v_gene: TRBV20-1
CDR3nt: TGCAGTGCTAGAACCGGGACTAACTCCTACAAGCAGTACTTC
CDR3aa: CSARTGTNSYKQYF

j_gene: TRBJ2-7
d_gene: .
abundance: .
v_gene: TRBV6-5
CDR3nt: TGTGCCAGCAGTTACCAGGGTAACGAGCAGTACTTC
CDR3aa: CASSYQGNEQYF

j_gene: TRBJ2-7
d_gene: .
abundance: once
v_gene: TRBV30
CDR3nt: TGTGCCTGGAGTTCAGATAGCACCTACGAGCAGTACTTC
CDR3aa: CAWSSDSTYEQYF

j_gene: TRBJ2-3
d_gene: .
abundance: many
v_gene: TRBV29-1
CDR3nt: TGCAGCGTTGAAGGGATACCCAGGGTGAGCACAGATACGCAGTATTTT
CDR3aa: CSVEGIPRVSTDTQYF

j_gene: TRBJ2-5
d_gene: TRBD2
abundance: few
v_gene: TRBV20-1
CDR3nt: TGCAGTGCTCCGCGACTAGCGGGAAAACCAGAGACCCAGTACTTC
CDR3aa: CSAPRLAGKPETQYF

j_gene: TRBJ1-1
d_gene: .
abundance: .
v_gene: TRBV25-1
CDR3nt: TGTGCCAGCACCCATCGGGCTGAAGCTTTCTTT
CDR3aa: CASTHRAEAFF

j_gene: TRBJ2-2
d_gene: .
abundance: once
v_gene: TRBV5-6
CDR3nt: TGTGCCAGCAGCTTGAAATTGCACACCGGGGAGCTGTTTTTT
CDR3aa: CASSLKLHTGELFF

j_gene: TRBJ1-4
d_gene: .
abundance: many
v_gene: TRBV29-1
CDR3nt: TGCAGCGCCGGGGGGACTCCCTATAATGAAAAACTGTTTTTT
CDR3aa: CSAGGTPYNEKLFF

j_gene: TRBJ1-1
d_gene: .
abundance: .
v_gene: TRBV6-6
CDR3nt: TGTGCCAGCAGTTACTCGAACGGGTACACTGAAGCTTTCTTT
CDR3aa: CASSYSNGYTEAFF

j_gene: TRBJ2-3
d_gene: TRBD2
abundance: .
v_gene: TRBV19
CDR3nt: TGTGCCAGTAGGGGCGTCTCCGGGGGGGCGAGAAGAGGAGATACGCAGTATTTT
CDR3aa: CASRGVSGGARRGDTQYF

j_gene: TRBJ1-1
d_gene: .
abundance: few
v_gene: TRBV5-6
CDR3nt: TGTGCCAGCAGCTTGCCGGGGAGCACTGAAGCTTTCTTT
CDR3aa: CASSLPGSTEAFF

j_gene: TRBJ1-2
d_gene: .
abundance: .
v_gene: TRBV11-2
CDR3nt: TGTGCCAGCAGCTTATCATTCACGGTGGACGGTGGCTACACCTTC
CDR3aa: CASSLSFTVDGGYTF

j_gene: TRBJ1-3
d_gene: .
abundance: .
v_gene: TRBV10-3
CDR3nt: TGTGCCATCAGTGAGCCAGGACAGTCTGGAAACACCATATATTTT
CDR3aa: CAISEPGQSGNTIYF

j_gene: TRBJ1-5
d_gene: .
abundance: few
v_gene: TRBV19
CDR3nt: TGTGCCAGTAAGTTGGACAGAACTTATAGCAATCAGCCCCAGCATTTT
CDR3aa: CASKLDRTYSNQPQHF

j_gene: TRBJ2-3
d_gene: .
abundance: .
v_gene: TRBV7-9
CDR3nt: TGTGTCAGCAGTCAACCCTTCGGAGCAGCAGCTAGCACAGATACGCAGTATTTT
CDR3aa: CVSSQPFGAAASTDTQYF

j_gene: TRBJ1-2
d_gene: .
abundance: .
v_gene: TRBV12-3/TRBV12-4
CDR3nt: TGTGCCAGCAGTTTAAGGAGGAGTTCTAACTATGGCTACACCTTC
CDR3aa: CASSLRRSSNYGYTF

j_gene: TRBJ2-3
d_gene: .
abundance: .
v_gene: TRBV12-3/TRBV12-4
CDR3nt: TGTGCCAGCGGGTTCAGGGAAGGAGATACGCAGTATTTT
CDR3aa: CASGFREGDTQYF

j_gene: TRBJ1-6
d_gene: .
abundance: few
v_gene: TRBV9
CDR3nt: TGTGCCAGCAGCGTGGGGAATTCACCCCTCCACTTT
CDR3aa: CASSVGNSPLHF

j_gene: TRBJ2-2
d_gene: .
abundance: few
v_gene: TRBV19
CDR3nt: TGTGCCAGTCGGCGGGAACTCTTGAACACCGGGGAGCTGTTTTTT
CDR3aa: CASRRELLNTGELFF

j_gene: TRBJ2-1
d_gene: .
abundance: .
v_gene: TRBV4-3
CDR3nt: TGCGCCAGCAGCCAAGATCTCGCCTCGGATGAGCAGTTCTTC
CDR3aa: CASSQDLASDEQFF

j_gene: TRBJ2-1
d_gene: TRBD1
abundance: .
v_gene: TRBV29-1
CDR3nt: TGCAGCGCAACCCCGACGGGACAGGTTGGGAGTGAGCAGTTCTTC
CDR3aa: CSATPTGQVGSEQFF

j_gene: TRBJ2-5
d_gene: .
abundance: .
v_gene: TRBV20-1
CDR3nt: TGCAGTGCTAACCCTCGGCAGAAAGAGACCCAGTACTTC
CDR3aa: CSANPRQKETQYF

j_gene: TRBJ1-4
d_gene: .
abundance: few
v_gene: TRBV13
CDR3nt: TGTGCCAGCAGCTCCGGACAGCTCGGTGTAAAACTGTTTTTT
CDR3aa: CASSSGQLGVKLFF